This T cell receptor beta chain appears in the sequencing data of a study of read filtering for tumor transcriptome and immune sequencing. This CDR3 spans 14 amino acids. Deletions cut 4 bases from V and 8 bases from J, with 17 bases between. This clonotype was seen ten or more times. This library used roughly 430 ng RNA and molecular barcoded adaptors spanning alpha/delta and beta/gamma chains. Using its own MiXCR run on the reads, TCRdb lists one record per CDR3 protein. The sample yields around 130,000 distinct CDR3 sequences, around 13% seen once. This receptor was obtained from a donor at least 40 years old with multiple myeloma. Sequencing was carried out using a population of CD138-negative cells sorted from bone marrow. The chain uses TRBV12-3 or TRBV12-4 and TRBJ1-1; TRBD1 might be the D (6 bases). Written as DNA, the CDR3 is TGTGCCAGCAGTTCTTATTCTGGGACACCCGAAGCTTTCTTT. As protein: CASSSYSGTPEAFF.